This T cell receptor (beta chain) originates from a study of blood T cell repertoires in COVID-19. Study-wide background: Some COVID-19 samples were acute and others convalescent; all came from the United States, Italy and Spain. T cells, B-cell-depleted T cells, or PBMCs provided the cDNA or gDNA that served as material.

Using immunoSEQ multiplex PCR, the repertoire was profiled, and TCRdb retains in-frame clones only, with some absent. The sample includes 340,000 or so clones, around 82% seen only once; the top ten take under 3%. Germline loops: CDR1 DFQATT, CDR2 SNEGSKA (reference sequence). After removal of 5 bases from V and 1 base from J, the junction contained 7 bases not matched to a gene. The CDR3 is made up of 16 amino acids. The chain links TRBV20-1 to TRBJ2-1; TRBD2 aligns across 11 bases. Sample: peripheral blood. The receptor's source is a man aged 25 to 45 with active or convalescent COVID-19. The CDR3 sequence: CSARAGTSGSYNEQFF. Written as DNA, the CDR3 is TGCAGTGCTCGTGCCGGGACTAGCGGATCCTACAATGAGCAGTTCTTC.